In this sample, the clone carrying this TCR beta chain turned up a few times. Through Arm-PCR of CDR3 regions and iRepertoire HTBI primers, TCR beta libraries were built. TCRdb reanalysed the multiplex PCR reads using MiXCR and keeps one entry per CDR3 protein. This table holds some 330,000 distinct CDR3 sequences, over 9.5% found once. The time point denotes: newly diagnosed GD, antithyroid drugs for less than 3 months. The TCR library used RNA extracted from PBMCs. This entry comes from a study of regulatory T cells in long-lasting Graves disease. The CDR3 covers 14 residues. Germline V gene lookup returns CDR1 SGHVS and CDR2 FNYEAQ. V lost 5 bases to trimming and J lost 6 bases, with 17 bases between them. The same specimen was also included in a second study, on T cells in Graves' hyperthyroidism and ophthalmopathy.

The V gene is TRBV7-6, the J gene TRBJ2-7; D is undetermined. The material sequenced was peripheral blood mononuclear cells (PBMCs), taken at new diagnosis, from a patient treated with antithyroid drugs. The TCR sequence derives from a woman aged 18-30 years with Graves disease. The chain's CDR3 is CASSAAKADVEQYF. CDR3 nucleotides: TGTGCCAGCAGCGCCGCTAAGGCCGACGTCGAGCAGTACTTC.